The 30 T cell receptor beta chains listed next were all sequenced from one sample in a study of blood T cell repertoires in COVID-19. Assay: immunoSEQ multiplex PCR; the TCRdb copy retains only in-frame clones and omits some. The table lists fewer than 150,000 clones, approximately 90% of them singletons. The source material was peripheral blood. Source of these receptors: a woman of 80 years or more with acute or convalescent COVID-19.

This chain connects TRBV7-8 to TRBJ1-4; D is possibly TRBD1 (5 bases). Trimming removed 5 bases from V and 8 bases from J, with 15 bases in between. From germline, CDR1 is SGHVS and CDR2 FQNEAQ. This CDR3 has 14 residues. CDR3 protein: CASSRDRKREKLFF. The DNA for the CDR3 is TGTGCCAGCAGCCGAGACAGAAAGCGGGAAAAACTGTTTTTT.

The gene calls are TRBV12-5 and TRBJ1-1, with D unresolved. The length of the CDR3 is 12 residues. The germline gives CDR1 LGHNT, CDR2 FRNRAP. Trimming pared 1 base from V and 4 bases from J, leaving 4 bases between. In nucleotides, the CDR3 is TGTGCTAGTGGTTTGGCACTCACTGAAGCTTTCTTT. Residues: CASGLALTEAFF.

This sequence joins TRBV7-2 and TRBJ2-5; TRBD2 matches 9 bases. The CDR3 is 14 amino acids. Germline assignment: CDR1 SGHTA and CDR2 FQGNSA. V shed 2 bases, J shed 8 bases, and the junction held 6 bases outside the gene matches. CDR3 protein: CASSLYASGETQYF. CDR3 DNA: TGTGCCAGCAGCTTATATGCTAGCGGGGAAACCCAGTACTTC.

The chain employs TRBV18 and TRBJ2-1; maybe TRBD2 (6 bases). Germline CDR1 is KGHSH and CDR2 is LQKENI. The CDR3 consists of 17 residues. The germline V and J ends were trimmed by 2 bases and 0 bases, with 14 bases remaining between them. The CDR3 DNA reads TGTGCCAGCTCACCATTGGGGCGGGGTAGCTCCTACAATGAGCAGTTCTTC. It codes for CASSPLGRGSSYNEQFF.

The chain combines TRBV19 with TRBJ1-5; D is ambiguous. This CDR3 region has 13 residues. V was trimmed by 8 bases and J by 3 bases, leaving 11 bases between them. The germline CDR1 and CDR2 sequences are LNHDA and SQIVND (reference sequence). CDR3 sequence (DNA): TGTGCCAGTGGACTCGGGTCCAATCAGCCCCAGCATTTT. It specifies CASGLGSNQPQHF.

V usage is TRBV4-2 and J usage is TRBJ2-1; 8 bases fit TRBD2. V dropped 1 base and J dropped 4; count of bases not matched to a gene: 6. The CDR3 has 16 amino acids. Germline CDR1 and CDR2: LGHNA and YNFKEQ. CDR3 DNA sequence: TGTGCCAGCAGCCAAGGTTTGTCTAGCGGGTACAATGAGCAGTTCTTC. Its protein product is CASSQGLSSGYNEQFF.

This chain connects TRBV18 to TRBJ2-5; a possible D gene is TRBD2 (5 bases). Between the trimmed V and J ends, which lost 4 bases and 4 bases, there was a span of 13 bases. This CDR3 spans 14 amino acids. Germline V gene sequence: CDR1 KGHSH, CDR2 LQKENI. In DNA form, the CDR3 reads TGTGCCAGCTCACTTAATAGCGAAGGAGAGACCCAGTACTTC. Protein sequence: CASSLNSEGETQYF.

This clone appeared once. The chain uses TRBV2 and TRBJ2-1; possibly TRBD1 for D (7 bases). This CDR3 has 13 residues. Trimming pared 11 bases from V and 5 bases from J, leaving 16 bases between. Germline V lookup: CDR1 SNHLY, CDR2 FYNNEI. The CDR3 DNA sequence: TGTGCCGTCGCGGGACAGCGCGACAATGAGCAGTTCTTC. The encoded protein is CAVAGQRDNEQFF.

The chain is built from TRBV19 and TRBJ1-2, with D possibly TRBD1 on 6 matching bases. This CDR3 is built from 15 residues. Deletions cut 9 bases from V and 2 bases from J, with 19 bases between. CDR1 is LNHDA and CDR2 is SQIVND in the germline V gene (reference sequence). The CDR3 nucleotides are TGTGCCAGAACCTCCCGGGGGGCGCTGAACTATGGCTACACCTTC. Its protein is CARTSRGALNYGYTF.

The V and J genes are TRBV2 and TRBJ1-1; D possibly corresponds to TRBD1 (6 bases). The CDR3 runs 14 residues. The ends were cut back, 6 bases at V and 3 bases at J, with 14 bases in the middle. Germline CDR1 reads SNHLY; CDR2 reads FYNNEI. The CDR3 region is CASSREAGDTEAFF. The CDR3 DNA follows: TGTGCCAGCAGCCGGGAGGCAGGGGACACTGAAGCTTTCTTT.

This chain uses TRBV7-9 with TRBJ1-1; 9 bases are a match to TRBD1. Per germline, CDR1 SEHNR and CDR2 FQNEAQ (reference sequence). The CDR3 runs 15 residues. The junction had 7 bases not matched to a gene; V was cut back by 5 bases and J by 3 bases. The chain's CDR3 is CASSPGQGMDTEAFF. The CDR3 coding sequence is TGTGCCAGCAGCCCCGGACAGGGGATGGACACTGAAGCTTTCTTT.

This clone was observed once. The rearrangement uses TRBV3-1 (or the pseudogene TRBV3-2) and TRBJ1-1, with 7 bases that match TRBD1. V shed 4 bases and J 6 bases; nucleotides not matched to a gene: 8. Germline assignment: CDR1 LGHDT and CDR2 YNNKEL (reference sequence). The CDR3 has 14 amino acids. The CDR3 bases are TGTGCCAGCAGCCCATTGGCAGGGGGGTCTGAAGCTTTCTTT. It specifies CASSPLAGGSEAFF.

The genes are TRBV4-3 and TRBJ1-1, with D possibly being TRBD1 (5 bases). V dropped 0 bases and J dropped 1 base, with 6 bases sitting between them. Germline CDR1 reads LGHNA; CDR2 reads YSLEER. The CDR3 has 14 amino acids. The CDR3 bases are TGCGCCAGCAGCCAAGAAGGGGAGAACACTGAAGCTTTCTTT. Translated, it gives CASSQEGENTEAFF.

The chain employs TRBV6-1 and TRBJ1-4; D might be TRBD1 (5 bases). CDR1 and CDR2 (germline): MNHNS, SASEGT. The CDR3 contains 14 residues. Trimming removed 3 bases at V and 8 bases at J, with 13 bases between. CDR3 nucleotide sequence: TGTGCCAGCAGTGAGAGGCAGGGAAGGGAAAAACTGTTTTTT. It is translated as CASSERQGREKLFF.

The chain joins TRBV10-1 to TRBJ1-2; perhaps TRBD1 as D (6 bases). The CDR3 is 16 amino acids. CDR1 is WNHNN and CDR2 is SYGVQD in the germline V gene (reference sequence). Trimming took 3 bases from V and 4 from J, leaving 18 bases between them. In nucleotides, the CDR3 is TGCGCCAGCAGTGAAAAAACAGGGTCTCGGCGCTATGGCTACACCTTC. Encoded protein: CASSEKTGSRRYGYTF.

V usage is TRBV18 and J usage is TRBJ1-1; D is uncertain. V dropped 6 bases and J dropped 0 bases, with 8 bases sitting between them. CDR1 is KGHSH, CDR2 LQKENI, per germline. This CDR3 comprises 13 residues. The CDR3 DNA sequence: TGTGCCAGCTCCGCCGGGATGAACACTGAAGCTTTCTTT. Translating it yields CASSAGMNTEAFF.

The chain links TRBV9 to TRBJ2-7, with 9 bases matching TRBD1. J gave up 4 bases and V 3 bases, and 11 bases lay outside the gene matches. The CDR3 is made up of 16 amino acids. Germline V gene data show CDR1 as SGDLS and CDR2 as YYNGEE. Here the CDR3 reads CASSEGLRDRDYEQYF. In DNA, the CDR3 is TGTGCCAGCAGCGAGGGGCTCCGGGACAGGGATTACGAGCAGTACTTC. The variable domain in full, completed from reference TRBV9 and TRBJ2-7, reads DSGVTQTPKHLITATGQRVTLRCSPRSGDLSVYWYQQSLDQGLQFLIQYYNGEERAKGNILERFSAQQFPDLHSELNLSSLELGDSALYFCASSEGLRDRDYEQYFGPGTRLTVT.

The gene calls are TRBV23-1 and TRBJ1-5; D gene unclear. TRBV23-1 is an ORF; its function is uncertain. The CDR3 spans 14 residues. Trimming left V 7 bases short and J 3 bases short, with 13 bases between. The CDR3 sequence is CASTPRGLNQPQHF. CDR3 DNA: TGCGCCAGCACCCCACGGGGTCTCAATCAGCCCCAGCATTTT.

The J gene is TRBJ2-5, the V gene TRBV18, with D perhaps TRBD1 (6 bases). Between the trimmed V and J ends, which lost 3 bases and 1 base, there was a span of 15 bases. CDR1 and CDR2 (germline): KGHSH, LQKENI. The CDR3 spans 16 residues. The CDR3 DNA reads TGTGCCAGCTCACCTGCGGCAGGGGCCCTCCAAGAGACCCAGTACTTC. The encoded protein is CASSPAAGALQETQYF. Based on the CDR3 plus reference TRBV18 and TRBJ2-5, the full variable domain is NAGVMQNPRHLVRRRGQEARLRCSPMKGHSHVYWYRQLPEEGLKFMVYLQKENIIDESGMPKERFSAEFPKEGPSILRIQQVVRGDSAAYFCASSPAAGALQETQYFGPGTRLLVL.

The gene calls are TRBV2 and TRBJ2-7, with a tentative D call TRBD2 (6 bases). The CDR3 spans 12 residues. The germline gives CDR1 SNHLY, CDR2 FYNNEI. Deletions cut 9 bases from V and 1 base from J, with 10 bases between. The DNA of the CDR3 is TGTGCCAGTAGGGACTTTTCCTACGAGCAGTACTTC. Translated: CASRDFSYEQYF.

The chain uses TRBV19 and TRBJ2-1; 9 bases match TRBD1. This CDR3 comprises 18 residues. V lost 4 bases, J lost 8 bases, and 18 bases stayed unmatched. Germline lookup yields CDR1 LNHDA and CDR2 SQIVND (reference sequence). CDR3 DNA: TGTGCCAGTAGTACCGACGTAGGAGGGACAGGGCCGGTGGATGAGCAGTTCTTC. It codes for CASSTDVGGTGPVDEQFF.

The chain links TRBV2 to TRBJ1-1; 7 bases agree with TRBD1. The germline CDR1 and CDR2 sequences are SNHLY and FYNNEI. This CDR3 has 15 residues. V dropped 1 base and J dropped 1; count of bases not matched to a gene: 3. CDR3 amino acids: CASSEEGAENTEAFF. The DNA of the CDR3 is TGTGCCAGCAGTGAAGAGGGGGCCGAGAACACTGAAGCTTTCTTT.

J is TRBJ1-1 and V is TRBV29-1; no clear D gene. The CDR3 is 13 amino acids. CDR1 is SQVTM, CDR2 ANQGSEA, per germline. V was shortened by 2 bases and J by 1 base, with 8 bases between the two germline ends. CDR3 sequence reads: CSVEITANTEAFF. The CDR3 DNA reads as TGCAGCGTTGAAATAACAGCGAACACTGAAGCTTTCTTT.

The rearrangement joins TRBV5-1 to TRBJ2-3; 8 bases agree with TRBD2. Trimming at V came to 4 bases and at J to 5 bases, leaving 12 bases not matched to a gene. Germline CDR1 reads SGHRS; CDR2 reads YFSETQ. The CDR3 covers 16 residues. CDR3 bases: TGCGCCAGCAGCCCCGGGTTAGCGGGAAGGGGAGATACGCAGTATTTT. Translated: CASSPGLAGRGDTQYF.

The chain couples TRBV3-1 (or the pseudogene TRBV3-2) to TRBJ2-3; 11 nucleotides align to TRBD2. J lost 2 bases, V lost 5 bases, and 6 bases had no gene match. Looked up from germline, CDR1 is LGHDT and CDR2 is YNNKEL (reference sequence). The CDR3 has 16 residues. In DNA form, the CDR3 reads TGTGCCAGCAGCACTTGGACTAGCGGGTACACAGATACGCAGTATTTT. This gives the protein CASSTWTSGYTDTQYF.

V is TRBV6-2 or TRBV6-3 and J is TRBJ2-5; 10 nucleotides align to TRBD2. Germline loops: CDR1 MNHEY, CDR2 SVGEGT. This CDR3 region has 15 residues. V gave up 2 bases and J gave up 5 bases; unmatched junction bases: 5. In nucleotides, the CDR3 is TGTGCCAGCAGTTACGGACTAGCGGACCTGGAGACCCAGTACTTC. Its translation: CASSYGLADLETQYF.

V usage is TRBV5-1 and J usage is TRBJ1-1; the D gene is possibly TRBD1 (6 bases). The CDR3 has 12 amino acids. V lost 4 bases and J 11 bases, leaving 15 bases between the germline ends. Germline V gives CDR1 SGHRS, CDR2 YFSETQ. The chain's CDR3 is CASSQLQGLAFF. CDR3 bases: TGCGCCAGCAGCCAGCTACAGGGATTGGCTTTCTTT.

The V gene is TRBV18, the J gene TRBJ2-7; the D gene is possibly TRBD2 (6 bases). V lost 3 bases and J lost 4, with 13 bases in between. This CDR3 spans 14 amino acids. Germline-derived CDR1 and CDR2 are KGHSH and LQKENI. The CDR3 spells CASSPGTQGYEQYF. CDR3 DNA sequence: TGTGCCAGCTCACCCGGGACTCAGGGATACGAGCAGTACTTC.

On this clone itself: Other nucleotide sequences from this sample produce the same CDR3. This chain connects TRBV7-8 to TRBJ1-1; unclear D gene. Trimming stripped 1 base from V and 1 base from J, with 7 bases between. The CDR3 is 14 amino acids. The germline V gene encodes CDR1 SGHVS and CDR2 FQNEAQ. CDR3 residues: CASSLVAGNTEAFF. Here the CDR3 DNA reads TGTGCCAGCAGCTTAGTGGCAGGGAACACTGAAGCTTTCTTT.

V is TRBV2 and J is TRBJ2-1, with a tentative D call TRBD1 (6 bases). Germline lookup yields CDR1 SNHLY and CDR2 FYNNEI. V was pared by 1 base and J by 6 bases, with 13 bases between. The CDR3 runs 15 residues. CDR3 loop: CASSEVGRGGNEQFF. DNA of the CDR3: TGTGCCAGCAGTGAAGTCGGCAGGGGTGGCAATGAGCAGTTCTTC.